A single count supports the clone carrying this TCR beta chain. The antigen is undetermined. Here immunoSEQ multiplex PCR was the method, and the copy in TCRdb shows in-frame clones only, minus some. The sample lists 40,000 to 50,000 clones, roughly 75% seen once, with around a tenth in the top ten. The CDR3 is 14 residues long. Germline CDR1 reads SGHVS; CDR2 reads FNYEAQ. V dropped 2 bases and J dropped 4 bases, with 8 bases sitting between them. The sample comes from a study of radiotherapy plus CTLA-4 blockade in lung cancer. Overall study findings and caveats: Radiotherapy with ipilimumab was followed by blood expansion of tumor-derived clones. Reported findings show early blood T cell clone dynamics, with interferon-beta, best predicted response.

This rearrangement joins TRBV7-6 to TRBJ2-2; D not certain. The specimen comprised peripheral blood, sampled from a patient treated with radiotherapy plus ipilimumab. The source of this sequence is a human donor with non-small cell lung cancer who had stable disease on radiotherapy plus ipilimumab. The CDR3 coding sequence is TGTGCCAGCAGCTTACAGAAGTCCACCGGGGAGCTGTTTTTT. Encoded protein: CASSLQKSTGELFF.